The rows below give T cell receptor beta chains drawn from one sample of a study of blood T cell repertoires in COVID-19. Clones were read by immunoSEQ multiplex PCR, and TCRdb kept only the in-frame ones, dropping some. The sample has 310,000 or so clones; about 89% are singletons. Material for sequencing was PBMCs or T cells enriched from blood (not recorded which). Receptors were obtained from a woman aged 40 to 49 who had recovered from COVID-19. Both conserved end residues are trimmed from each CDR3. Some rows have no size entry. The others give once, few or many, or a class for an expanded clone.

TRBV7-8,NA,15,ASSLAGAARLWRKLF
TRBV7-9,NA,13,ASSFEDRVNSPLH
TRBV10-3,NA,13,AISEIGAQTGELF
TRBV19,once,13,ASSIGAAGWETQY
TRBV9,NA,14,ASSSLAGGPTDTQY
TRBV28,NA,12,ASSFRAPNQPQH
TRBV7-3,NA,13,ASSATSGRSDTQY
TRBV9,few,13,ASSVEGTGDEKLF
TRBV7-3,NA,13,ASSLTSGREETQY
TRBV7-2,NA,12,ASSLEGGNQPQH
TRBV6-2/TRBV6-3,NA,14,ASSYSLGTAQETQY
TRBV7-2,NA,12,ASSLTGVAGELF
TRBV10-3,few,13,AISENQGRNEKLF
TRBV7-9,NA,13,ASSLGRGGYNEQF
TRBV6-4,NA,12,ASSVGGSNQPQH
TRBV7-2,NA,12,ASSLQGRVSEQY
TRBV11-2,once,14,ASSSLSGGDTGELF
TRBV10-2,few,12,ASREGADTGELF
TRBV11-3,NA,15,ASSSGLGTYGFDGYT
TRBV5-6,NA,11,ASEGDLYNEQF
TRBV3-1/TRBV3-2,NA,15,ASSQDWASGRAGELF
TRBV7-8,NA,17,ASSFNTGTGKVGNQPQH
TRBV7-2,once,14,ASSLQRNKVGDTQY
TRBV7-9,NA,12,ASSPSGGTYEQY
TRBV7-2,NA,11,ASSLLGAGEQY
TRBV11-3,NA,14,ASSSATSGGTGELF
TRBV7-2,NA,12,ASSTRTGSYEQY
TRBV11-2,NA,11,ASRGSAADTQY
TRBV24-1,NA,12,ATSAGTGKYGYT
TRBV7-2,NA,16,ASSGTSGGSRGTDTQY
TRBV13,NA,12,ASSLGHRGGGYT
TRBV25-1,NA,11,ASSELNRYEQY
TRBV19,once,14,ASSAGTAAGTGELF
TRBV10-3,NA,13,AISESGTGGYEQY
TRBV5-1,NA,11,ASSPIGADGYT
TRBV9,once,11,ASSSGGGQPQH
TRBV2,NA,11,ATRGQGRGEQF
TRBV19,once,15,ASSIGRTRNNNSPLH